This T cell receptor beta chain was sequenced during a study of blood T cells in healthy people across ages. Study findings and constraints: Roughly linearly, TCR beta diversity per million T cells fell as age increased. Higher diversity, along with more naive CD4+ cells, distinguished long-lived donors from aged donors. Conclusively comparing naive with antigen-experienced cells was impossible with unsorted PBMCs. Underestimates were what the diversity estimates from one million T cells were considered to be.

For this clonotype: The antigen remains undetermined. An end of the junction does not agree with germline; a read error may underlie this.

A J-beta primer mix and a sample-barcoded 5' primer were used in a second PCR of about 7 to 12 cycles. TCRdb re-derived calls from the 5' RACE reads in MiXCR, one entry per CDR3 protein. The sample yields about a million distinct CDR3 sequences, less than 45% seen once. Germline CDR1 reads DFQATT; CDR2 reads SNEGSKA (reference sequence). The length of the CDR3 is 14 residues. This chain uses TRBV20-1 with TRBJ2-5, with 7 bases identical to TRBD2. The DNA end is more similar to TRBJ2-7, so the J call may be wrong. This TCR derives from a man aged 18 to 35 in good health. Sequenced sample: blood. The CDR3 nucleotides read TGCAGTGTTAGATTCGTCCGACTAGCCCACGAGCAGTACTTC. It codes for CSVRFVRLAHEQYF.